The table lists the clone carrying this T cell receptor (beta chain) with a count of one. Antigen: not known. The data derive from a study of type 1 and type 2 diabetes patients. Study-level background: CD4+ or CD8+ T cells were positively selected from PBMCs with microbeads. Study-level findings and limits: Both CD4+ and CD8+ type 2 diabetes repertoires showed significantly higher diversity than type 1.

Germline V lookup: CDR1 SQVTM, CDR2 ANQGSEA. The V gene end was trimmed by 3 bases and the J gene end by 0 bases; junction bases not matched to a gene: 4. The CDR3 sequence is 15 residues long. The PCR template was genomic DNA. The TCR beta CDR3 region was amplified using 30 forward and 13 reverse primers. TCRdb re-analysed the multiplex PCR reads in MiXCR, keeping a single row per CDR3 protein. The sample lists more than 250,000 distinct CDR3 sequences; 40% to 50% were seen once. Sequencing was carried out using peripheral blood mononuclear cells (PBMCs). The rearrangement joins TRBV29-1 to TRBJ1-1; 10 bases agree with TRBD1. This clonotype was sampled from a man in his late teens or twenties with type 2 diabetes. The DNA for the CDR3 is TGCAGCGTTGATGCGGGACAGGGGATGAACACTGAAGCTTTCTTT. Its translation is CSVDAGQGMNTEAFF.